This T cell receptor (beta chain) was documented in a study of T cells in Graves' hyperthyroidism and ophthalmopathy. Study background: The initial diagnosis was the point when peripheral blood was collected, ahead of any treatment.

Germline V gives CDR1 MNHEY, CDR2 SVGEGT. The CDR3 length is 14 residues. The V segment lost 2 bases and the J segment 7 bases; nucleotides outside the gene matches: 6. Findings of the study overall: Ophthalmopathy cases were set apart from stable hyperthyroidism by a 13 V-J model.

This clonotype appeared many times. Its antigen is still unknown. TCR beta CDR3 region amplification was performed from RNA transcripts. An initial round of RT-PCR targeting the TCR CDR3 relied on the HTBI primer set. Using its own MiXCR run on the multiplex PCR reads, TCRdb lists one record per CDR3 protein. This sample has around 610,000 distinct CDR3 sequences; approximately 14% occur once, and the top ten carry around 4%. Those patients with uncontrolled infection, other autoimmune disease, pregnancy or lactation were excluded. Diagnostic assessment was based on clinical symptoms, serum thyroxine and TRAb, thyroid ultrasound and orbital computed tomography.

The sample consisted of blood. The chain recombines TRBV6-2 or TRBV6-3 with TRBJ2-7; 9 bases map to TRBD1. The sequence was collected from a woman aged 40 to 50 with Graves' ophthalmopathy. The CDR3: CASSYRDRAREQYF. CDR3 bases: TGTGCCAGCAGTTACCGGGACAGGGCGCGAGAGCAGTACTTC.